This TCR beta chain was retrieved from a study of T cell repertoires in cytomegalovirus infection. As for the study in general: In the study, CMV epitopes included recently identified HLA-C-restricted and well-studied HLA-B-restricted ones. It can be stated that public TCR beta signatures indicated CMV infection as well as a matching HLA type. General study results and limits: HLA-C-restricted CMV-specific TCR beta clonotypes prevailed in the ex vivo response.

MiXCR, applied by TCRdb to the reads, yields one record per CDR3 protein. Of 650,000 to 900,000 distinct CDR3 sequences in the sample, around 29% were seen once. The germline V gene encodes CDR1 MNHNY and CDR2 SVGAGI (reference sequence). This CDR3 comprises 13 residues. Trimming stripped 8 bases from V and 4 bases from J, with 11 bases between. The table lists this clonotype with a few counts. Its specificity is unknown. The receptor comes from a human donor in good health (CMV status not recorded). Some clones in this sample may be carry-over from other donors' samples. The sequencing used cultured CD8+ T cells from PBMCs, collected from culture after CMV antigen stimulation. This chain uses TRBV6-6 with TRBJ2-2; no definite D call. CDR3 nucleotide sequence: TGTGCCAGCGCCCCGGAAGCCACCGGGGAGCTGTTTTTT. This sequence encodes CASAPEATGELFF.